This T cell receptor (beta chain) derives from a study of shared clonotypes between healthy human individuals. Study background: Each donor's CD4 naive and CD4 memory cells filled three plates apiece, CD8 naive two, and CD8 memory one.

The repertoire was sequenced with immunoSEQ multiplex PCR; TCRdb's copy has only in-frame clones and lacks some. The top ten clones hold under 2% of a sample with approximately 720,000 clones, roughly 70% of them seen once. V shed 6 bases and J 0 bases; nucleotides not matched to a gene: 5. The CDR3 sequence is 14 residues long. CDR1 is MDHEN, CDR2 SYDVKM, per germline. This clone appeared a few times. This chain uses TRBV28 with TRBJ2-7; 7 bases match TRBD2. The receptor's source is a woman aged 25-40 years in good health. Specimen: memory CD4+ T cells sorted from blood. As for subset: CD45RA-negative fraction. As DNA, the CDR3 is TGTGCCAGCAGAATAAGCGGGGTCTCCTACGAGCAGTACTTC. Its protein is CASRISGVSYEQYF.